These T cell receptor beta chains were read from a single sample in a study of immune evolution from preneoplasia to lung adenocarcinoma. Using immunoSEQ multiplex PCR, the repertoire was profiled, and TCRdb retains in-frame clones only, with some absent. The data contain about 11,000 clones, around 81% of them singletons. Sequencing was carried out using FFPE minimally invasive lung adenocarcinoma tissue. The receptors stem from a person aged 60-79 years with lung adenocarcinoma. Each CDR3 is given with its conserved first and last residue. D genes are given only for firm matches. Not all rows give a size; the values are once, few, many and, for expanded clones, a class.

j_gene,d_gene,v_gene,abundance,CDR3aa,CDR3nt
TRBJ2-1,TRBD1,TRBV19,once,CASSDRGFPNEQFF,TGTGCCAGTAGTGACAGGGGTTTTCCCAATGAGCAGTTCTTC
TRBJ2-2,.,TRBV6-6,.,CASRTDPGELFF,TGTGCCAGCAGGACAGACCCCGGGGAGCTGTTTTTT
TRBJ2-3,.,TRBV10-3,.,CATLGFSRVGDTQYF,TGTGCCACTCTGGGATTTTCGCGAGTAGGAGATACGCAGTATTTT
TRBJ2-3,TRBD1,TRBV2,.,CASSEGRSGTGGPDTQYF,TGTGCCAGCAGTGAGGGGAGGTCCGGGACAGGGGGCCCAGATACGCAGTATTTT
TRBJ2-2,.,TRBV7-3,.,CASSPQMTGELFF,TGTGCCAGCAGCCCCCAAATGACCGGGGAGCTGTTTTTT
TRBJ1-4,TRBD1,TRBV10-2,.,CASYAGGGHEKLFF,TGCGCCAGCTACGCAGGGGGCGGTCATGAAAAACTGTTTTTT
TRBJ1-5,TRBD1,TRBV19,.,CASRETGDGQPQHF,TGTGCCAGTAGGGAAACAGGGGACGGTCAGCCCCAGCATTTT
TRBJ2-5,.,TRBV9,.,CASSPAEGWTGETQYF,TGTGCCAGCAGCCCCGCGGAGGGCTGGACGGGGGAGACCCAGTACTTC
TRBJ2-7,TRBD1,TRBV6-1,.,CASSPGQALNEQYF,TGTGCCAGCAGTCCGGGACAGGCTTTAAACGAGCAGTACTTC
TRBJ2-1,TRBD2,TRBV25-1,.,CASKTGTSGSGEQFF,TGTGCCAGCAAGACCGGGACTAGCGGGTCGGGTGAGCAGTTCTTC
TRBJ2-1,TRBD2,TRBV5-6,.,CASSLLTSGRNDNEQFF,TGTGCCAGCAGCTTGTTGACTAGCGGGAGGAACGACAATGAGCAGTTCTTC
TRBJ1-1,TRBD1,TRBV4-1,.,CASSQGTGVTEAFF,TGCGCCAGCAGCCAAGGGACAGGGGTCACTGAAGCTTTCTTT